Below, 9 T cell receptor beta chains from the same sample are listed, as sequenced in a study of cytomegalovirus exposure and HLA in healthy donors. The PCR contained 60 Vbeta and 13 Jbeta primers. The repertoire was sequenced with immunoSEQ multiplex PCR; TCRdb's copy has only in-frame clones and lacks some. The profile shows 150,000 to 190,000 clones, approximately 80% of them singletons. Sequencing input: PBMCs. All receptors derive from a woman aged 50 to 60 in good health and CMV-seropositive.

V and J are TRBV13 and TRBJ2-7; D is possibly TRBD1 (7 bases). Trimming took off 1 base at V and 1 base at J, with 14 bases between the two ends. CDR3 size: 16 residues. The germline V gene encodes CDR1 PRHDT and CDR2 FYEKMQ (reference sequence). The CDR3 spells CASSLAPGGPSYEQYF. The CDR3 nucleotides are TGTGCCAGCAGCTTAGCTCCAGGGGGGCCTTCCTACGAGCAGTACTTC.

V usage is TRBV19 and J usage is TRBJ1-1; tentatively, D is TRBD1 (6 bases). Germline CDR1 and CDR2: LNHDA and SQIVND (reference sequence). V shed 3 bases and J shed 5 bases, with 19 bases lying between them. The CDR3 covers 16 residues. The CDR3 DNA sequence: TGTGCCAGTAGTATTTGGGGGCCAATTATCCGGACTGAAGCTTTCTTT. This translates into CASSIWGPIIRTEAFF.

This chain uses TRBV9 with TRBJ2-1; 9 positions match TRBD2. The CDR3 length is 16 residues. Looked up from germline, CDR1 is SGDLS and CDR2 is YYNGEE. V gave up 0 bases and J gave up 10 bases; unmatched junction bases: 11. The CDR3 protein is CASSVAPSGAPSEQFF. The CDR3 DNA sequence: TGTGCCAGCAGCGTAGCCCCTAGCGGGGCTCCCAGCGAGCAGTTCTTC.

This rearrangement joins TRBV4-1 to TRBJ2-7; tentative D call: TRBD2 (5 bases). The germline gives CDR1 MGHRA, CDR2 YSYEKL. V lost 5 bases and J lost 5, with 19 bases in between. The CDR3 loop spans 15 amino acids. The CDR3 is CASSVRVPFFDEQYF. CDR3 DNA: TGCGCCAGCAGCGTGCGGGTTCCTTTTTTCGACGAGCAGTACTTC.

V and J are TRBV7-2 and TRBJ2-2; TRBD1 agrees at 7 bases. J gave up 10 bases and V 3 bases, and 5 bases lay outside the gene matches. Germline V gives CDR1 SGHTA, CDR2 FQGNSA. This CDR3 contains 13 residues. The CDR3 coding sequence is TGTGCCAGCAGCTTCCGGACAGGAGAGGAGCTGTTTTTT. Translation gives CASSFRTGEELFF.

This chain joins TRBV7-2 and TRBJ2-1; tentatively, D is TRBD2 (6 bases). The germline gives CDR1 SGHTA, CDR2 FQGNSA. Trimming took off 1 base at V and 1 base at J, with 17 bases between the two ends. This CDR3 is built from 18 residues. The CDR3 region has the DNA TGTGCCAGCAGCTTAGGTGCTCTAGCGAGAACGTCCTACAATGAGCAGTTCTTC. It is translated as CASSLGALARTSYNEQFF.

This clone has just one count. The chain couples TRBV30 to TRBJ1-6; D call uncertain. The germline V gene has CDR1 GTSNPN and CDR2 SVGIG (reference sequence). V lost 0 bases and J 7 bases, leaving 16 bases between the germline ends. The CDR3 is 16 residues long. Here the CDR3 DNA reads TGTGCCTGGAGTGTAAACCGGGGAATCGCGAATTCACCCCTCCACTTT. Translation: CAWSVNRGIANSPLHF.

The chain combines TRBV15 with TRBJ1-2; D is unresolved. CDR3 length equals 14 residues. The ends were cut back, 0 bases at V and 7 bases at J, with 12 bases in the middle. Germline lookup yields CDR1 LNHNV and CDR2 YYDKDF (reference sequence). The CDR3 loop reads CATSRDRGIFGYTF. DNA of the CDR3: TGTGCCACCAGCAGAGATCGGGGTATCTTTGGCTACACCTTC.

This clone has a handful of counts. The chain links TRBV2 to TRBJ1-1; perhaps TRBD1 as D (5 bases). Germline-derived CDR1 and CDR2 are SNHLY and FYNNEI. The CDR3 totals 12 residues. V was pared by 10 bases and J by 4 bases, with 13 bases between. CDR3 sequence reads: CATPLGGTEAFF. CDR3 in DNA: TGTGCCACCCCTCTGGGGGGCACTGAAGCTTTCTTT.